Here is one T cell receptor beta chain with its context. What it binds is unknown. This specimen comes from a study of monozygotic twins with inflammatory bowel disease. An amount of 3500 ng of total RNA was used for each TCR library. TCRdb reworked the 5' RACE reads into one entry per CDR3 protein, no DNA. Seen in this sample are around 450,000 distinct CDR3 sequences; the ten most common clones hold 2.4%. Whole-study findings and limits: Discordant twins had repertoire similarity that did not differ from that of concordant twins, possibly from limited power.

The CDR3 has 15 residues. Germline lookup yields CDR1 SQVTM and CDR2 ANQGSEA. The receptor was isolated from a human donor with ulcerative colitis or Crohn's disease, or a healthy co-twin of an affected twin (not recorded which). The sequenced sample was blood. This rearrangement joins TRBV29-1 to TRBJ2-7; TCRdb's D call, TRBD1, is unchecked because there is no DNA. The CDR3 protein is CSVERQQGAGGEQYF.